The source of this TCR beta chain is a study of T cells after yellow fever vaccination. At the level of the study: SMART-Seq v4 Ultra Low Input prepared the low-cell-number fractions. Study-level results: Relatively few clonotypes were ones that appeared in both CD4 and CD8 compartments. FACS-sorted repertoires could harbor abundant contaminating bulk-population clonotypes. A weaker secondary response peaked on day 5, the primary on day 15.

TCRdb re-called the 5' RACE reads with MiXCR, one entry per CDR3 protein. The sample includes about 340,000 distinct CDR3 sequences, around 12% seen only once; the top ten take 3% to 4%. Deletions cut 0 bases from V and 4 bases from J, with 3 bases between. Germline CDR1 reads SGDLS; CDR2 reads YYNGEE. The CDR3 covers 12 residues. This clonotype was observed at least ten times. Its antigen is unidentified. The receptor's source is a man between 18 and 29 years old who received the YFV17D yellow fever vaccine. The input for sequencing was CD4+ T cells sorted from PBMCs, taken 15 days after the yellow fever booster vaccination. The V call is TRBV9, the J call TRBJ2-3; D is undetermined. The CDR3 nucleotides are TGTGCCAGCAGCGTAGCAGCAGATACGCAGTATTTT. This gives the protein CASSVAADTQYF.